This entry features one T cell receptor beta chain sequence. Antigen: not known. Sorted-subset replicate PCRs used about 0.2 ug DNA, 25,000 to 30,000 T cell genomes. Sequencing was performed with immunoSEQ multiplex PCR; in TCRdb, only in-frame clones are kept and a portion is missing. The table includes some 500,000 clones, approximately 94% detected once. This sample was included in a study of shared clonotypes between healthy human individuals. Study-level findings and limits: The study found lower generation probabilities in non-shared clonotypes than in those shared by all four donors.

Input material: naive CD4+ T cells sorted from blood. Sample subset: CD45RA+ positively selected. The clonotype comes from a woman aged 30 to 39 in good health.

The CDR3 nucleotides are TGTGCCAGCAGCAAAGTGGAGGCTAGCGGGAGGGCCGCCCACGAGCAGTACTTC. It is translated as CASSKVEASGRAAHEQYF. The chain has TRBV21-1 and TRBJ2-7; the D call of TRBD2 is as the table states it, not checked on the DNA. TRBV21-1 is an annotated pseudogene. The CDR3 contains 18 residues.